Below, one T cell receptor (beta chain) is given with its context. Its antigen remains unidentified. Per germline, CDR1 SGHKS and CDR2 YYEKEE (reference sequence). The CDR3 length is 15 residues. The V end was cut by 3 bases, the J end by 3 bases, with 10 bases between. This specimen belongs to a study of T cell responses to AZD1222 COVID-19 vaccine. The study, taken as a whole, reports: When two AZD1222 doses had been given, Spike-specific TCR breadth and depth rose.

Data came from immunoSEQ multiplex PCR; TCRdb stores just in-frame clones and leaves some out. The sample shows just over 150,000 clones, 75% to 95% of them seen only once. The chain has TRBV5-5 and TRBJ1-6, with D hard to call. The clonotype originates from an adult in good health. Material: peripheral blood, obtained on day 0 of AZD1222 vaccination. CDR3 DNA: TGTGCCAGCAGCTCCCGGACGGTCTATAATTCACCCCTCCACTTT. Amino acids: CASSSRTVYNSPLHF.